The present entry profiles one TCR beta chain with its context. With V trimmed by 6 bases and J by 3 bases, 10 bases remained unmatched. The germline gives CDR1 MNHEY, CDR2 SVGAGI. The length of the CDR3 is 15 residues. How the authors handled the data: Counts of nucleated cells, estimated from reference gene primer amplification, were obtained. The table came from immunoSEQ multiplex PCR; TCRdb's copy has only in-frame clones and leaves some out. V, J and clone size were drawn from that table, and D and trimming were deduced from the DNA. This table has about 120,000 clones, around 90% appearing once. This sample stems from a study of blood T cell repertoires in COVID-19.

Sequencing input: peripheral blood. The TCR was taken from a human donor in a cohort sampled during active COVID-19. The V gene is TRBV6-5, the J gene TRBJ1-1; 7 bases match TRBD1. The CDR3 loop is CASSLPHRGDTEAFF. DNA of the CDR3: TGTGCCAGCAGCCTCCCGCACAGGGGTGACACTGAAGCTTTCTTT.